These 20 T cell receptor beta chains were all obtained from the same sample, sequenced in a study of T cells expressing NK-cell markers. TCRdb reanalyzed the 5' RACE reads, giving one entry per CDR3 protein sequence and no DNA. This repertoire includes about 260,000 distinct CDR3 sequences. Sequencing was done on a sample of blood T cells: a sorted CD56 or NKG2C T cell subset, CD4+ or CD8+ T cells, or bulk PBMC T cells (not recorded which). The receptor set was obtained from a woman between 18 and 70 years old in good health.

This chain connects TRBV10-3 to TRBJ2-4. Germline assignment: CDR1 ENHRY and CDR2 SYGVKD. This CDR3 has 15 residues. The CDR3 protein is CAISDPGVAKNIQYF.

The J gene is TRBJ1-1, the V gene TRBV4-3; the TRBD1 assignment by TCRdb is unverifiable without DNA. CDR1 LGHNA and CDR2 YSLEER come from the germline V gene. This CDR3 is built from 17 residues. The CDR3 spells CASSRVYGGTGGTEAFF.

The chain uses TRBV28 and TRBJ1-5. CDR1 is MDHEN and CDR2 is SYDVKM in the germline V gene. CDR3 length: 13 amino acids. CDR3 residues: CATRPEINQPQHF.

The chain recombines TRBV5-6 with TRBJ1-5. The CDR3 has 16 amino acids. The germline V gene encodes CDR1 SGHDT and CDR2 YYEEEE. CDR3 region: CASSSAGEFRNQPQHF.

The chain uses TRBV20-1 and TRBJ2-1; TCRdb outputs TRBD2, but without DNA this stays unchecked. The germline V gene encodes CDR1 DFQATT and CDR2 SNEGSKA (reference sequence). The CDR3 is made up of 11 amino acids. The CDR3 region is CGARLVPEQFF.

This chain uses TRBV29-1 with TRBJ1-2. Germline V gene data show CDR1 as SQVTM and CDR2 as ANQGSEA. The CDR3 length is 13 residues. This CDR3 reads CSVVRARGYGYTF.

The chain recombines TRBV6-1 with TRBJ2-3; TCRdb picks TRBD1, but there is no DNA to check that call. The CDR3 extends over 16 amino acids. Germline CDR1 and CDR2: MNHNS and SASEGT. CDR3 protein: CASRVGTGLSTDTQYF.

The CDR3 here is CASSLGGSKGNEQFF. The gene calls are TRBV12-3 or TRBV12-4 and TRBJ2-1. This CDR3 spans 15 amino acids.

V and J are TRBV7-2 and TRBJ2-1. Germline V gives CDR1 SGHTA, CDR2 FQGNSA. This CDR3 contains 13 residues. Here the CDR3 reads CASSLNSPNEQFF. The full variable domain, completed using reference TRBV7-2 and TRBJ2-1, is GAGVSQSPSNKVTEKGKDVELRCDPISGHTALYWYRQSLGQGLEFLIYFQGNSAPDKSGLPSDRFSAERTGGSVSTLTIQRTQQEDSAVYLCASSLNSPNEQFFGPGTRLTVL.

The rearrangement uses TRBV5-1 and TRBJ2-3; TCRdb names TRBD1, which stays unverified in the absence of DNA. Germline CDR1 is SGHRS and CDR2 is YFSETQ. The CDR3 is 15 amino acids. The CDR3 spells CASSLSRARWDTQYF.

The chain links TRBV10-3 to TRBJ2-1; TCRdb proposes TRBD2, but this gene call is untestable without DNA. Germline V gene data show CDR1 as ENHRY and CDR2 as SYGVKD. The CDR3 length is 13 residues. CDR3 region: CASSGRGSDEQFF.

The chain combines TRBV3-1 with TRBJ2-1. This CDR3 is built from 12 residues. CDR1 is LGHDT and CDR2 is YNNKEL in the germline V gene (reference sequence). CDR3 amino acids: CASSQGYNEQFF.

The V call is TRBV6-6, the J call TRBJ2-2. Germline V gene data show CDR1 as MNHNY and CDR2 as SVGAGI (reference sequence). The CDR3 totals 12 residues. The CDR3 region is CASRASHGELFF.

The chain combines TRBV4-2 with TRBJ1-2; the TRBD1 assignment by TCRdb is unverifiable without DNA. The CDR3 totals 14 residues. Germline V lookup: CDR1 LGHNA, CDR2 YNFKEQ. The CDR3 loop is CASSQGTNKMGYTF.

The chain has TRBV5-1 and TRBJ2-3; absent DNA, TCRdb's TRBD2 call cannot be checked. This CDR3 comprises 16 residues. The germline CDR1 and CDR2 sequences are SGHRS and YFSETQ. The CDR3 region is CASSLGLASSTDTQYF.

This rearrangement joins TRBV28 to TRBJ1-2. CDR3 length: 15 residues. Germline CDR1 reads MDHEN; CDR2 reads SYDVKM. CDR3 in amino acids: CATYLKGREAYGYTF.

V is TRBV6-2 or TRBV6-3 and J is TRBJ1-5; there is no DNA to check the TCRdb D call of TRBD1. The CDR3 covers 15 residues. Germline V gene sequence: CDR1 MNHEY, CDR2 SVGEGT. The CDR3 protein is CASSYGRGGNQPQHF.

The J gene is TRBJ2-7, the V gene TRBV12-3 or TRBV12-4. This CDR3 spans 15 amino acids. The chain's CDR3 is CASSFVGRITYEQYF.

The CDR3 protein is CASSLRDWGTQYF. The V call is TRBV3-1, the J call TRBJ2-5; TCRdb picks TRBD1, but there is no DNA to check that call. Germline assignment: CDR1 LGHDT and CDR2 YNNKEL (reference sequence). The CDR3 has 13 residues.

The V gene is TRBV12-3 or TRBV12-4, the J gene TRBJ1-2; the D call from TCRdb, TRBD1, cannot be confirmed without DNA. CDR3 length: 13 residues. Here the CDR3 reads CASNEGGHYGYTF.